These 17 T cell receptor beta chains originate from one sample sequenced in a study of Tregs in tolerant kidney transplant recipients. The table came from immunoSEQ multiplex PCR; TCRdb's copy has only in-frame clones and leaves some out. Among under 20,000 clones listed, 75% to 85% were seen once. Material for sequencing was Tregs from blood. The receptors stem from a human donor in good health.

The rearrangement uses TRBV5-1 and TRBJ2-2, with 9 positions matching TRBD1. Trimming took 0 bases from V and 5 from J; bases not matched to a gene: 2. This CDR3 has 15 residues. From germline, CDR1 is SGHRS and CDR2 YFSETQ. The CDR3 reads CASSLEGQGTGELFF. The CDR3 DNA follows: TGCGCCAGCAGCTTGGAAGGACAGGGGACCGGGGAGCTGTTTTTT.

J is TRBJ1-1 and V is TRBV6-5, with no clear D. This CDR3 spans 12 amino acids. Trimming removed 3 bases from V and 4 bases from J, with 6 bases in between. Germline CDR1 is MNHEY and CDR2 is SVGAGI. CDR3 coding DNA: TGTGCCAGCAGTTATCAAATCACTGAAGCTTTCTTT. Translating gives CASSYQITEAFF.

V is TRBV4-1 and J is TRBJ2-2; a possible D gene is TRBD1 (5 bases). The CDR3 is 15 residues long. Germline values: CDR1 MGHRA, CDR2 YSYEKL. The V gene lost 1 base and the J gene lost 6 bases, with 12 bases spanning the gap. The CDR3 DNA follows: TGCGCCAGCAGCCAAGTCCAGGGTCTTGCCGGGGAGCTGTTTTTT. It specifies CASSQVQGLAGELFF.

This clone was observed a few times. The rearrangement joins TRBV19 to TRBJ2-2; 16 positions agree with TRBD2. This CDR3 has 16 residues. V lost 11 bases and J lost 6; bases outside the gene matches: 9. Germline loops: CDR1 LNHDA, CDR2 SQIVND (reference sequence). CDR3 loop: CAAGTSGGAGAGELFF. The CDR3 region has the DNA TGTGCCGCCGGGACTAGCGGGGGGGCAGGGGCCGGGGAGCTGTTTTTT.

The chain couples TRBV7-6 to TRBJ1-1, with 12 bases matching TRBD1. CDR3 length equals 14 residues. After removal of 4 bases from V and 8 bases from J, the junction contained 5 bases not matched to a gene. CDR1 and CDR2 from the germline V gene are SGHVS and FNYEAQ. This CDR3 reads CASSSGTGGLEAFF. For the CDR3, the DNA is TGTGCCAGCAGCTCAGGGACAGGGGGCTTGGAAGCTTTCTTT.

The chain is built from TRBV14 and TRBJ2-7; D is unresolved. The CDR3 has 14 residues. The germline CDR1 and CDR2 sequences are SGHDN and FVKESK. Trimming shortened V by 4 bases and J by 5 bases, and 15 bases separated the two germline ends. The CDR3 bases are TGTGCCAGCAGCCGAAGGCTCTCTGCCCACGAGCAGTACTTC. Translating gives CASSRRLSAHEQYF. The full variable domain, with the rest looked up from reference TRBV14 and TRBJ2-7, is EAGVTQFPSHSVIEKGQTVTLRCDPISGHDNLYWYRRVMGKEIKFLLHFVKESKQDESGMPNNRFLAERTGGTYSTLKVQPAELEDSGVYFCASSRRLSAHEQYFGPGTRLTVT.

The chain couples TRBV5-1 to TRBJ2-3, with 9 nucleotides matching TRBD2. CDR3 length: 17 residues. The trim removed 3 bases at V and 2 bases at J, leaving 10 bases unmatched. In germline, CDR1 is SGHRS, CDR2 YFSETQ. Written as DNA, the CDR3 is TGCGCCAGCAGCTGGACCGCTAGCGGGGACCACACAGATACGCAGTATTTT. Translated: CASSWTASGDHTDTQYF.

This chain uses TRBV30 with TRBJ1-5; no clear D. Between the trimmed V and J ends, which lost 3 bases and 0 bases, there was a span of 3 bases. The CDR3 is 12 residues long. The germline V gene has CDR1 GTSNPN and CDR2 SVGIG (reference sequence). CDR3 sequence reads: CAWSYSNQPQHF. The CDR3 DNA sequence: TGTGCCTGGAGCTATAGCAATCAGCCCCAGCATTTT.

The J gene is TRBJ2-7, the V gene TRBV7-8, with 10 bases matching TRBD2. The V gene end was trimmed by 6 bases and the J gene end by 9 bases; junction bases not matched to a gene: 17. Germline lookup yields CDR1 SGHVS and CDR2 FQNEAQ. The CDR3 has 16 residues. The CDR3 bases are TGTGCCAGCAGTACTAATCAACTAGCGGGACTTGCAGGGCAGTACTTC. Its protein product is CASSTNQLAGLAGQYF.

This chain connects TRBV19 to TRBJ1-2; D might be TRBD1 (6 bases). The CDR3 contains 13 residues. The ends were cut back, 3 bases at V and 1 base at J, with 6 bases in the middle. Germline V CDR1 and CDR2: LNHDA, SQIVND (reference sequence). CDR3 in DNA: TGTGCCAGTAGTATGGGACATAACTATGGCTACACCTTC. Encoded protein: CASSMGHNYGYTF.

The J gene is TRBJ1-5, the V gene TRBV4-2; D ambiguous. The CDR3 is made up of 17 amino acids. The germline V and J ends were trimmed by 0 bases and 3 bases, with 15 bases remaining between them. Germline CDR1 reads LGHNA; CDR2 reads YNFKEQ. The CDR3 DNA is TGTGCCAGCAGCCAAGACGGTGAGCTCCTCGACAATCAGCCCCAGCATTTT. Amino acids: CASSQDGELLDNQPQHF.

This clone was detected only once. The rearrangement links TRBV7-3 to TRBJ1-1; D remains unclear. Trimming pared 6 bases from V and 1 base from J, leaving 9 bases between. This CDR3 is 13 amino acids long. CDR1 is SGHTA and CDR2 is FQGTGA in the germline V gene. This CDR3 reads CASRSAGNTEAFF. CDR3 nucleotide sequence: TGTGCCAGCAGATCTGCAGGGAACACTGAAGCTTTCTTT.

The chain carries TRBV11-3 and TRBJ2-3; no definite D call. Deletions cut 0 bases from V and 4 bases from J, with 2 bases between. The germline gives CDR1 SGHNT, CDR2 YENEEA. The CDR3 length is 12 residues. DNA for the CDR3: TGTGCCAGCAGCTTAGATTCAGATACGCAGTATTTT. It codes for CASSLDSDTQYF.

This chain links TRBV6-4 with TRBJ2-2, with TRBD2 matching over 15 bases. The CDR3 spans 16 residues. Trimming cost V 6 bases and J 6 bases; bases outside gene matches: 5. Germline V gene data show CDR1 as MRHNA and CDR2 as SNTAGT. The CDR3 loop is CASRGLAGGPPGELFF. In DNA form, the CDR3 reads TGTGCCAGCAGGGGACTAGCGGGGGGCCCTCCCGGGGAGCTGTTTTTT.

This chain connects TRBV4-3 to TRBJ2-3; D may be TRBD1 or TRBD2 (6 bases each). Germline values: CDR1 LGHNA, CDR2 YSLEER. Trimming pared 0 bases from V and 8 bases from J, leaving 15 bases between. This CDR3 is 15 amino acids long. CDR3 sequence: CASSQDPGAIGTQYF. In DNA form, the CDR3 reads TGCGCCAGCAGCCAAGACCCGGGGGCAATTGGTACGCAGTATTTT.

The chain combines TRBV6-1 with TRBJ2-7; no firm D call. With 1 base removed from V and 6 bases from J, the gap between germline ends came to 7 bases. CDR1 is MNHNS, CDR2 SASEGT, per germline. This CDR3 comprises 12 residues. The CDR3 reads CASSEVVLEQYF. Here the CDR3 DNA reads TGTGCCAGCAGTGAAGTCGTGCTCGAGCAGTACTTC.

The table lists this clone with a count of one. This chain links TRBV7-2 with TRBJ2-3, with D tentatively TRBD1 (6 bases). This CDR3 comprises 13 residues. Germline V gene sequence: CDR1 SGHTA, CDR2 FQGNSA. Trimming cost V 1 base and J 6 bases, with 8 bases left between them. CDR3 DNA: TGTGCCAGCAGCTTAGAGGGGGAGGATACGCAGTATTTT. Translation: CASSLEGEDTQYF.